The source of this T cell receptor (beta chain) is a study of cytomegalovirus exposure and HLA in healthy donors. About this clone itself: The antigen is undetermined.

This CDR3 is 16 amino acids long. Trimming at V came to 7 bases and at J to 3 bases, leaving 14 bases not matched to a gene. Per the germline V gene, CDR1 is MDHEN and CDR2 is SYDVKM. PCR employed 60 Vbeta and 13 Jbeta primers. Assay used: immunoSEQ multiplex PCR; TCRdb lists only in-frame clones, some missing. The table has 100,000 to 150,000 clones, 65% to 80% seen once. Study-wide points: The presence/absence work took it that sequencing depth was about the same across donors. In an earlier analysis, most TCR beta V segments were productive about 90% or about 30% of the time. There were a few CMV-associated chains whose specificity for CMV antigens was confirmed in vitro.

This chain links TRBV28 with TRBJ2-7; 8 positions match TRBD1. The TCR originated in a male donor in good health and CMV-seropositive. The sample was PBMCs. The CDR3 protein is CASTPTGAVVNYEQYF. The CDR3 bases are TGTGCCAGCACCCCGACAGGGGCGGTCGTGAACTACGAGCAGTACTTC.